This T cell receptor beta chain derives from a study of cytomegalovirus exposure and HLA in healthy donors. Across the whole study: An analysis done earlier identified around 100 million unique TCR beta sequences from approximately 180 million T cells.

In its sample, this clone was seen a few times. Its antigen is undetermined. Donors sampled were nominally healthy, though unrecorded immune exposures were likely. Overall study results and limits: Exclusion as indistinguishable affected some V segments, including TRBV6-2 and TRBV6-3. Looking again later, the authors saw that most CMV-associated TCR beta chains seemed HLA-restricted.

Germline V lookup: CDR1 MDHEN, CDR2 SYDVKM. The CDR3 totals 15 residues. The junction had 7 bases not matched to a gene; V was cut back by 2 bases and J by 6 bases. In the PCR, 60 Vbeta and 13 Jbeta primers were used. Sequenced by immunoSEQ multiplex PCR; TCRdb stores in-frame clones only, minus some. Of some 110,000 clones in the sample, under 70% were seen once. This chain connects TRBV28 to TRBJ1-2, with TRBD1 matching over 9 bases. The sample comprised PBMCs. The sequence was obtained from a man aged 25 to 40 in good health and CMV-seropositive. The CDR3 sequence is CASSLAGTGTNGYTF. The CDR3 nucleotides are TGTGCCAGCAGTTTAGCCGGGACAGGGACGAATGGCTACACCTTC.